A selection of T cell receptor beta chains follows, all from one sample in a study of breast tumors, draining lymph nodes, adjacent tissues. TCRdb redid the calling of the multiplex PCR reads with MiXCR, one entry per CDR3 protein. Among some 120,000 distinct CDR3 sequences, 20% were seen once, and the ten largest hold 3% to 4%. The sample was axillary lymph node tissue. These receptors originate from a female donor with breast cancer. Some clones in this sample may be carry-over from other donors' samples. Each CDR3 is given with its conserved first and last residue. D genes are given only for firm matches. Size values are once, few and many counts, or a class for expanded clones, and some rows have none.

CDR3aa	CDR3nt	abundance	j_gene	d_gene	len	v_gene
CSARLKKGDTQYF	TGCAGTGCTAGATTAAAGAAGGGAGATACGCAGTATTTT	many	TRBJ2-3	NA	13	TRBV20-1
CATSRLGEGYEQYF	TGTGCCACCTCCCGGCTAGGGGAGGGGTACGAGCAGTACTTC	NA	TRBJ2-7	TRBD2	14	TRBV28
CASSYETGGSPLHF	TGTGCCAGCAGTTACGAGACAGGGGGCTCACCCCTCCACTTT	many	TRBJ1-6	TRBD1	14	TRBV6-5
CASSLQGSSNQPQHF	TGTGCCAGCAGCCTACAGGGATCGAGCAATCAGCCCCAGCATTTT	many	TRBJ1-5	NA	15	TRBV6-5
CASRTAANYGYTF	TGTGCCAGCAGGACCGCGGCGAACTATGGCTACACCTTC	few	TRBJ1-2	NA	13	TRBV28
CASSRETGGAYGYTF	TGTGCCAGCTCCAGGGAGACAGGGGGCGCCTATGGCTACACCTTC	NA	TRBJ1-2	TRBD1	15	TRBV11-2
CASSLAGGRIGELFF	TGTGCCAGCAGTTTAGCGGGGGGGAGAATCGGGGAGCTGTTTTTT	many	TRBJ2-2	TRBD2	15	TRBV12-3/TRBV12-4
CASSIPRVYNSPLHF	TGTGCCAGCAGTATACCCAGGGTCTATAATTCACCCCTCCACTTT	many	TRBJ1-6	NA	15	TRBV6-6
CSAQTVLYNEQFF	TGCAGTGCCCAGACAGTTCTCTACAATGAGCAGTTCTTC	many	TRBJ2-1	NA	13	TRBV20-1
CSVGLAGEEQFF	TGCAGCGTTGGCCTAGCGGGAGAAGAGCAGTTCTTC	many	TRBJ2-1	TRBD2	12	TRBV29-1
CATRRGDNGYTF	TGTGCCACCAGACGAGGGGACAATGGCTACACCTTC	NA	TRBJ1-2	NA	12	TRBV25-1
CASSDRFNSPLHF	TGTGCCAGCAGCGACAGATTTAATTCACCCCTCCACTTT	many	TRBJ1-6	NA	13	TRBV11-2
CASSEGVAGTNEQFF	TGTGCCAGCAGTGAAGGGGTAGCGGGAACGAATGAGCAGTTCTTC	NA	TRBJ2-1	TRBD2	15	TRBV2
CASSDRTGYGYTF	TGCGCCAGCAGCGACCGGACGGGCTATGGCTACACCTTC	many	TRBJ1-2	NA	13	TRBV4-1
CATSDSLPRQGREETQYF	TGTGCCACCAGTGATTCTCTCCCCCGACAGGGGAGGGAAGAGACCCAGTACTTC	many	TRBJ2-5	NA	18	TRBV24-1
CASSATTYEQYF	TGTGCCAGCAGTGCAACTACCTACGAGCAGTACTTC	many	TRBJ2-7	NA	12	TRBV27
CASNSRGRYNEQFF	TGTGCCAGCAACTCCCGGGGTCGTTACAATGAGCAGTTCTTC	many	TRBJ2-1	NA	14	TRBV7-9
CASNLRGGSGTTGELFF	TGTGCCAGCAACTTAAGGGGAGGAAGTGGAACAACCGGGGAGCTGTTTTTT	NA	TRBJ2-2	NA	17	TRBV27
CASSPRQAIGSPLHF	TGTGCCAGCAGCCCCCGACAGGCTATTGGTTCACCCCTCCACTTT	many	TRBJ1-6	NA	15	TRBV3-1
CASSYSSQGASEQYF	TGTGCCAGCAGTTACTCGTCTCAGGGGGCCTCCGAGCAGTACTTC	many	TRBJ2-7	TRBD1	15	TRBV6-5
CASSQDRLAGEDTQYF	TGTGCCAGCAGCCAAGATCGTCTAGCGGGGGAAGATACGCAGTATTTT	few	TRBJ2-3	TRBD2	16	TRBV3-1
CASSSLVTPTTNEKLFF	TGTGCCAGCAGTTCTCTCGTTACACCGACAACTAATGAAAAACTGTTTTTT	few	TRBJ1-4	NA	17	TRBV28
CASSIDRVNNEQFF	TGCGCCAGCAGCATAGACAGGGTCAACAATGAGCAGTTCTTC	many	TRBJ2-1	TRBD1	14	TRBV10-2
CASSPGDGNTIYF	TGTGCCAGCAGCCCGGGGGACGGAAACACCATATATTTT	many	TRBJ1-3	NA	13	TRBV7-3
CASRPGTGRETQYF	TGTGCCAGCAGACCCGGGACAGGTAGAGAGACCCAGTACTTC	many	TRBJ2-5	TRBD1	14	TRBV2
CASSPSRTGSTDQQFF	TGTGCCAGCAGCCCATCCCGGACAGGGAGTACAGACCAGCAGTTCTTC	many	TRBJ2-1	TRBD1	16	TRBV7-3
CASRPQRSTDTQYF	TGTGCCAGTAGACCCCAGAGGTCCACAGATACGCAGTATTTT	NA	TRBJ2-3	NA	14	TRBV28
CSARDGRSTDTQYF	TGCAGTGCTAGAGACGGAAGAAGCACAGATACGCAGTATTTT	many	TRBJ2-3	NA	14	TRBV20-1
CASSNPGLLTRNEQFF	TGTGCCAGTAGTAATCCTGGTCTTCTCACCAGGAATGAGCAGTTCTTC	many	TRBJ2-1	NA	16	TRBV19
CATSRDWTGASSYEQYF	TGTGCCACCAGCAGAGATTGGACAGGGGCCAGCTCCTACGAGCAGTACTTC	many	TRBJ2-7	TRBD1	17	TRBV15
CASSIYGGPNSQPQHF	TGTGCCAGTAGTATTTACGGGGGGCCTAATAGTCAGCCCCAGCATTTT	few	TRBJ1-5	NA	16	TRBV19
CASSQSGGLSYEQYF	TGTGCCAGCAGCCAGAGCGGAGGCCTCTCCTACGAGCAGTACTTC	many	TRBJ2-7	NA	15	TRBV3-1
CASSGLAGVADTQYF	TGTGCCAGCAGTGGACTAGCGGGAGTCGCAGATACGCAGTATTTT	many	TRBJ2-3	TRBD2	15	TRBV2
CASSESVALDTQYF	TGTGCCAGCAGTGAATCTGTAGCGTTAGATACGCAGTATTTT	many	TRBJ2-3	NA	14	TRBV25-1
CAISEEAGNGYTF	TGTGCCATCAGTGAAGAGGCAGGGAATGGCTACACCTTC	many	TRBJ1-2	NA	13	TRBV10-3
CASRDRGSYEQYF	TGCGCCAGCCGGGACAGGGGTTCCTACGAGCAGTACTTC	many	TRBJ2-7	TRBD1	13	TRBV5-1
CAYALTNNGEKLFF	TGTGCCTACGCTTTGACAAACAACGGGGAAAAACTGTTTTTT	few	TRBJ1-4	NA	14	TRBV30
CASSSQIYGYTF	TGTGCCAGCAGCTCGCAGATATATGGCTACACCTTC	many	TRBJ1-2	NA	12	TRBV7-8
CSARVQGSTGEPFF	TGCAGTGCTAGAGTACAGGGGAGCACCGGGGAGCCGTTTTTT	NA	TRBJ2-2	TRBD1	14	TRBV20-1
CASSGGAEDGNTIYF	TGTGCCAGTAGTGGGGGAGCTGAAGATGGAAACACCATATATTTT	many	TRBJ1-3	NA	15	TRBV19
CASSVAGERDETQYF	TGTGCCAGCAGCGTAGCTGGGGAGAGGGACGAGACCCAGTACTTC	many	TRBJ2-5	NA	15	TRBV9
CAISNTGATNTEAFF	TGTGCCATCAGTAACACAGGGGCCACGAACACTGAAGCTTTCTTT	NA	TRBJ1-1	TRBD1	15	TRBV10-3
CATSDWTESTYNEQFF	TGTGCCACCAGTGATTGGACGGAAAGTACCTACAATGAGCAGTTCTTC	many	TRBJ2-1	NA	16	TRBV24-1
CASRGPGLAGNEQFF	TGTGCCAGTAGAGGACCGGGACTAGCGGGCAATGAGCAGTTCTTC	many	TRBJ2-1	TRBD2	15	TRBV19
CASSYGTDEQFF	TGTGCCAGTAGTTACGGGACCGATGAGCAGTTCTTC	many	TRBJ2-1	NA	12	TRBV19
CASSLTGSHNEQFF	TGTGCCAGCAGCTTAACAGGATCTCACAATGAGCAGTTCTTC	NA	TRBJ2-1	NA	14	TRBV5-8
CASSPGSAGNIGAQYF	TGTGCCAGCAGCCCCGGATCCGCGGGGAATATTGGGGCCCAGTACTTC	many	TRBJ2-5	NA	16	TRBV5-4
CASSQEFGGANTGELFF	TGCGCCAGCAGCCAAGAATTTGGGGGAGCGAACACCGGGGAGCTGTTTTTT	many	TRBJ2-2	NA	17	TRBV4-1
CASSPTINEQFF	TGTGCCAGCTCACCAACTATAAATGAGCAGTTCTTC	few	TRBJ2-1	NA	12	TRBV18
CASSYSGGGDEQFF	TGTGCCAGCAGTTATAGCGGGGGTGGAGATGAGCAGTTCTTC	many	TRBJ2-1	TRBD2	14	TRBV25-1
CASRPLRVWGSGSRVEQYF	TGTGCCAGCAGGCCCCTGCGGGTTTGGGGTAGCGGAAGCAGGGTCGAGCAGTACTTC	NA	TRBJ2-7	NA	19	TRBV28
CASSFRAGGAARTQYF	TGTGCCAGCAGCTTTCGCGCCGGGGGAGCGGCCAGGACCCAGTACTTC	NA	TRBJ2-5	NA	16	TRBV3-1
CASSPPSLVYEQYF	TGTGCCAGCAGTCCCCCTAGCTTAGTCTACGAGCAGTACTTC	many	TRBJ2-7	NA	14	TRBV12-3/TRBV12-4
CASSQRDRGEPQHF	TGTGCCAGCAGTCAAAGGGACAGGGGGGAGCCCCAGCATTTT	many	TRBJ1-5	TRBD1	14	TRBV6-1
CASGLGGPSEQFF	TGTGCTAGTGGACTGGGGGGGCCAAGTGAGCAGTTCTTC	many	TRBJ2-1	NA	13	TRBV12-5
CSGVGSGANYGYTF	TGCAGTGGTGTGGGGTCTGGGGCTAACTATGGCTACACCTTC	many	TRBJ1-2	NA	14	TRBV20-1
CASSQVDVDNEQFF	TGCGCCAGCAGCCAAGTCGACGTAGACAATGAGCAGTTCTTC	many	TRBJ2-1	NA	14	TRBV4-1
CASSKTSGGKDTQYF	TGTGCCAGCAGCAAGACTAGCGGGGGAAAAGATACGCAGTATTTT	many	TRBJ2-3	TRBD2	15	TRBV6-4
CASTSGASGTSEQYF	TGTGCCAGCACCTCCGGGGCTAGCGGGACATCCGAGCAGTACTTC	many	TRBJ2-7	TRBD2	15	TRBV6-6
CASSEGQGNFNEQYF	TGCGCCAGCAGTGAGGGACAGGGGAATTTCAACGAGCAGTACTTC	many	TRBJ2-7	TRBD1	15	TRBV10-2